The 19 T cell receptor beta chains presented below share a single source sample, sequenced in a study of blood T cell repertoires in COVID-19. Method: immunoSEQ multiplex PCR; TCRdb's copy keeps in-frame clones and lacks some. This table holds around 160,000 clones, around 84% found once. The sequenced material came from peripheral blood. All receptors derive from a man between 60 and 75 years old with active or convalescent COVID-19.

The DNA for the CDR3 is TGTGCCAGCAGCGCCCGTCCCGAGACAGTTTTCCAAGAGACCCAGTACTTC. Its translation: CASSARPETVFQETQYF. The chain links TRBV7-2 to TRBJ2-5; the D gene is possibly TRBD1 (5 bases). The ends were cut back, 5 bases at V and 1 base at J, with 20 bases in the middle. Germline V gene data show CDR1 as SGHTA and CDR2 as FQGNSA. The CDR3 is 17 residues long.

The table lists this clone with many counts. The CDR3 DNA follows: TGCGCCAGCAGCTTCCGTCCTAGTACCGGGGAGCTGTTTTTT. This sequence encodes CASSFRPSTGELFF. The rearrangement joins TRBV5-1 to TRBJ2-2; D ambiguous. CDR1 and CDR2 from the germline V gene are SGHRS and YFSETQ. The CDR3 is 14 amino acids. Trimming removed 2 bases from V and 5 bases from J, with 10 bases in between.

The V and J genes are TRBV7-3 and TRBJ2-1; 9 bases are a match to TRBD2. Germline lookup yields CDR1 SGHTA and CDR2 FQGTGA. Unmatched junction bases numbered 7, after V lost 0 bases and J lost 7 bases. The CDR3 loop spans 16 amino acids. In DNA form, the CDR3 reads TGTGCCAGCAGCTTAACTAGCGGGAGTGGTTGGAATGAGCAGTTCTTC. It is translated as CASSLTSGSGWNEQFF.

The V call is TRBV18, the J call TRBJ2-1, with 8 bases fitting TRBD1. The CDR3 length is 13 residues. Trimming took 9 bases from V and 6 from J; bases not matched to a gene: 7. Germline V gives CDR1 KGHSH, CDR2 LQKENI. The CDR3 region is CASSGQGGNEQFF. As DNA, the CDR3 is TGTGCCAGTTCAGGACAGGGAGGCAATGAGCAGTTCTTC.

The CDR3 nucleotides read TGTGCCAGCAGACCCCTGGGGGGAGCGGAGACCTCCTACAATGAGCAGTTCTTC. It codes for CASRPLGGAETSYNEQFF. The genes are TRBV27 and TRBJ2-1, with a tentative D call TRBD2 (6 bases). The CDR3 totals 18 residues. Trimming left V 6 bases short and J 0 bases short, with 21 bases between. Germline V CDR1 and CDR2: MNHEY, SMNVEV (reference sequence).

This clone rates as medium-sized. The chain employs TRBV3-1 (or the pseudogene TRBV3-2) and TRBJ2-2; possible D gene TRBD2, 6 bases. With 4 bases removed from V and 7 bases from J, the gap between germline ends came to 10 bases. Per the germline V gene, CDR1 is LGHDT and CDR2 is YNNKEL (reference sequence). This CDR3 region has 13 residues. CDR3 nucleotides: TGTGCCAGCAGCCGTGGGCGGGGCGGGGAGCTGTTTTTT. Translating gives CASSRGRGGELFF.

The chain combines TRBV19 with TRBJ1-2, with D perhaps matching TRBD1 (5 bases). CDR1 and CDR2 (germline): LNHDA, SQIVND (reference sequence). Trimming left V 5 bases short and J 6 bases short, with 13 bases between. There are 13 residues in the CDR3. The CDR3 bases are TGTGCCAGTAGTCAGGCAGGGCGAGATGGCTACACCTTC. It codes for CASSQAGRDGYTF.

The rearrangement uses TRBV28 and TRBJ2-2; D gene unclear. Trimming cost V 5 bases and J 7 bases, with 14 bases left between them. The CDR3 covers 14 residues. Germline CDR1 reads MDHEN; CDR2 reads SYDVKM. In DNA form, the CDR3 reads TGTGCCAGCAGTCCCCAGACCCGGGTCGGGGAGCTGTTTTTT. Protein product: CASSPQTRVGELFF.

The chain combines TRBV25-1 with TRBJ1-1; possibly TRBD1 for D (6 bases). CDR1 and CDR2 from the germline V gene are MGHDK and SYGVNS. The germline V and J ends were trimmed by 6 bases and 7 bases, with 15 bases remaining between them. The CDR3 has 13 residues. The CDR3 region is CASRVDSTVEAFF. CDR3 nucleotide sequence: TGTGCCAGCAGGGTGGACAGTACAGTTGAAGCTTTCTTT.

This clone was counted between two and nine times. This chain connects TRBV9 to TRBJ2-7, with D maybe TRBD2 (5 bases). From germline, CDR1 is SGDLS and CDR2 YYNGEE. Deletions cut 0 bases from V and 3 bases from J, with 10 bases between. The CDR3 consists of 14 residues. CDR3 in DNA: TGTGCCAGCAGCGTAGGCGGGCCTTACTACGAGCAGTACTTC. Protein: CASSVGGPYYEQYF.

The gene calls are TRBV11-2 and TRBJ2-2, with 7 bases fitting TRBD1. There are 17 residues in the CDR3. CDR1 SGHAT and CDR2 FQNNGV come from the germline V gene. Trimming at V came to 2 bases and at J to 3 bases, leaving 9 bases not matched to a gene. The CDR3 protein is CASSLKRGTVYTGELFF. CDR3 DNA sequence: TGTGCCAGCAGCTTAAAGAGGGGGACAGTTTACACCGGGGAGCTGTTTTTT.

This chain connects TRBV6-4 to TRBJ2-7, with a weak D call TRBD1 (6 bases). The V end lost 3 bases, the J end lost 0 bases, and 9 bases lay between the germline ends. This CDR3 has 14 residues. The germline gives CDR1 MRHNA, CDR2 SNTAGT. CDR3 region: CASSEEGGSYEQYF. CDR3 bases: TGTGCCAGCAGTGAGGAAGGGGGCTCCTACGAGCAGTACTTC.

CDR3 bases: TGTGCCGGGTCTGGACTAGCGGGACGCACCGGGGAGCTGTTTTTT. It codes for CAGSGLAGRTGELFF. The chain carries TRBV28 and TRBJ2-2; 12 positions match TRBD2. V was clipped by 11 bases and J by 4 bases; unmatched bases: 8. CDR1 MDHEN and CDR2 SYDVKM come from the germline V gene. The CDR3 totals 15 residues.

The genes are TRBV7-2 and TRBJ1-2; weak D call: TRBD1 (5 bases). Germline V gene data show CDR1 as SGHTA and CDR2 as FQGNSA. Trimming took off 3 bases at V and 5 bases at J, with 10 bases between the two ends. The CDR3 is 13 amino acids. In DNA form, the CDR3 reads TGTGCCAGCAGCTTGGGGCAGGGATATGGCTACACCTTC. Amino acid sequence: CASSLGQGYGYTF.

V gene TRBV14 combines with J gene TRBJ2-7, with unresolved D. CDR3 length: 14 residues. Germline V gene data show CDR1 as SGHDN and CDR2 as FVKESK. Trimming shortened V by 4 bases and J by 0 bases, and 10 bases separated the two germline ends. This chain's CDR3 is CASSPVQSSYEQYF. The CDR3 DNA sequence: TGTGCCAGCAGCCCTGTACAGAGCTCCTACGAGCAGTACTTC. The whole variable domain, filled in from reference TRBV14 and TRBJ2-7, reads EAGVTQFPSHSVIEKGQTVTLRCDPISGHDNLYWYRRVMGKEIKFLLHFVKESKQDESGMPNNRFLAERTGGTYSTLKVQPAELEDSGVYFCASSPVQSSYEQYFGPGTRLTVT.

This chain links TRBV19 with TRBJ2-2; the D gene is possibly TRBD2 (5 bases). V lost 1 base and J 6 bases, leaving 9 bases between the germline ends. Germline CDR1 is LNHDA and CDR2 is SQIVND (reference sequence). The CDR3 has 14 residues. The CDR3 sequence is CASSIVVGAGELFF. The CDR3 bases are TGTGCCAGTAGTATAGTGGTCGGGGCCGGGGAGCTGTTTTTT.

Written as DNA, the CDR3 is TGTGCCAGCAGCCTGGGACTAGCCTTGGGTACGCAGTATTTT. Translation gives CASSLGLALGTQYF. This sequence joins TRBV6-5 and TRBJ2-3; the match to TRBD2 covers 9 bases. Germline V gene data show CDR1 as MNHEY and CDR2 as SVGAGI. The CDR3 loop spans 14 amino acids. J was trimmed by 8 bases and V by 6 bases; bases with no gene match: 9.

This clone has a count of ten or more. The V gene is TRBV2, the J gene TRBJ2-7; 7 nucleotides line up with TRBD1. The CDR3 totals 13 residues. Germline V CDR1 and CDR2: SNHLY, FYNNEI. The V gene end was trimmed by 5 bases and the J gene end by 4 bases; junction bases not matched to a gene: 5. This CDR3 reads CASSLDRVYEQYF. CDR3 in DNA: TGTGCCAGCAGTTTAGACAGGGTATACGAGCAGTACTTC.

The chain has TRBV28 and TRBJ1-1; the D is unclear. The germline gives CDR1 MDHEN, CDR2 SYDVKM. The CDR3 totals 14 residues. Trimming removed 2 bases at V and 3 bases at J, with 10 bases between. The DNA of the CDR3 is TGTGCCAGCAGTTTAATAGCGGTGGACACTGAAGCTTTCTTT. Translated: CASSLIAVDTEAFF. The full variable domain, rest sourced from reference TRBV28 and TRBJ1-1, is DVKVTQSSRYLVKRTGEKVFLECVQDMDHENMFWYRQDPGLGLRLIYFSYDVKMKEKGDIPEGYSVSREKKERFSLILESASTNQTSMYLCASSLIAVDTEAFFGQGTRLTVV.